Detailed here is one T cell receptor beta chain. Its matching antigen is unknown. This sample was included in a study of T cells after yellow fever vaccination. TCRdb fed the 5' RACE reads into MiXCR, producing one record per CDR3 protein. The sample records under 400,000 distinct CDR3 sequences, under 15% being singletons. Study-level points and caveats: Only a small proportion of the clonotypes turned up in both the CD4 and the CD8 compartments, likely arising from convergent recombination. Clones that expanded after primary vaccination mostly reappeared after the booster (around 96% CD4, about 91% CD8). The secondary response was weaker, and its peak arrived faster, on day 5 versus 15.

The source is a man aged 18 to 35 who received the YFV17D yellow fever vaccine. The sequenced sample was CD4+ T cells sorted from PBMCs, obtained 15 days after the yellow fever booster vaccination.

The CDR3 region is CASSRLFPGTEAFF. The DNA of the CDR3 is TGTGCCAGCAGTCGCCTTTTCCCCGGGACTGAAGCTTTCTTT. This sequence joins TRBV2 and TRBJ1-1; D gene uncertain. Looked up from germline, CDR1 is SNHLY and CDR2 is FYNNEI. CDR3 length: 14 amino acids. Trimming cost V 5 bases and J 5 bases, with 15 bases left between them.